This is a list of T cell receptor beta chains from one sample in a study of shared T cell receptors in the human thymus. TCRdb's table, derived via immunoSEQ multiplex PCR, lists solely in-frame clones and lacks some. The table records 700,000 or so clones, 80% to 90% of them present only once. These data also featured in a second study, about human thymus T cells.

The sample comprised thymocytes. These receptors came from a girl less than two years old with a congenital heart defect. Both conserved end residues are part of each CDR3. The order of the fields is clone size, J gene, D gene, V gene, CDR3 protein, CDR3 DNA. A D gene is named only where the DNA matches it firmly. Clone sizes are given selectively: once, few, many, or a class where the clone is expanded.

>.|TRBJ2-1|.|TRBV6-1
CASSEVEATDEQFF
TGTGCCAGCAGTGAAGTCGAAGCTACGGATGAGCAGTTCTTC
>.|TRBJ1-2|TRBD1|TRBV25-1
CASSPRDSFNYGYTF
TGTGCCAGCAGTCCTCGGGACAGCTTTAACTATGGCTACACCTTC
>few|TRBJ2-1|TRBD1|TRBV28
CASSRDRIDNNEQFF
TGTGCCAGCAGTAGGGACAGGATTGACAACAATGAGCAGTTCTTC
>.|TRBJ2-2|TRBD1|TRBV5-6
CASSHRDREHTGELFF
TGTGCCAGCAGCCACCGGGACAGGGAACACACCGGGGAGCTGTTTTTT
>.|TRBJ2-7|TRBD1|TRBV14
CASSDTGGSEQYF
TGTGCCAGCAGCGACACAGGGGGAAGCGAGCAGTACTTC
>.|TRBJ1-2|TRBD1|TRBV9
CASSVSVTRQGSYGYTF
TGTGCCAGCAGCGTCTCGGTCACGCGACAGGGAAGCTATGGCTACACCTTC
>.|TRBJ2-1|TRBD2|TRBV7-7
CASSAGGPYNEQFF
TGTGCTAGCTCTGCGGGGGGACCCTACAATGAGCAGTTCTTC
>.|TRBJ1-2|.|TRBV9
CASSPRIGYGYTF
TGTGCCAGCAGCCCCCGAATCGGGTATGGCTACACCTTC
>.|TRBJ1-2|.|TRBV10-3
CAIWGRAGGYTF
TGTGCCATCTGGGGCAGGGCGGGAGGCTACACCTTC
>.|TRBJ2-2|TRBD2|TRBV7-8
CASSLAGGGTGELFF
TGTGCCAGCAGCCTAGCGGGGGGTGGCACCGGGGAGCTGTTTTTT
>.|TRBJ1-1|TRBD1|TRBV4-3
CASSQVRDRGAKGSTTEAFF
TGCGCCAGCAGCCAAGTCCGGGACAGGGGAGCCAAGGGGTCCACCACTGAAGCTTTCTTT
>.|TRBJ1-1|TRBD1|TRBV7-2
CASSPKGQTYTEAFF
TGTGCCAGCAGCCCCAAGGGACAGACTTACACTGAAGCTTTCTTT
>.|TRBJ1-2|TRBD1|TRBV7-9
CASSCDRVGTNYGYTF
TGTGCCAGCAGCTGCGACAGGGTAGGAACTAACTATGGCTACACCTTC
>.|TRBJ1-2|.|TRBV21-1
CASSKPQDRGYYGYTF
TGTGCCAGCAGCAAACCTCAGGACAGGGGATACTATGGCTACACCTTC
>.|TRBJ2-5|TRBD2|TRBV27
CASSTGTKETQYF
TGTGCCAGCAGTACCGGGACTAAAGAGACCCAGTACTTC
>.|TRBJ1-2|.|TRBV5-8
CASIQGGLGGYTF
TGTGCCAGCATTCAGGGAGGACTTGGTGGCTACACCTTC
>few|TRBJ2-5|.|TRBV5-6
CASSFGRGGETQYF
TGTGCCAGCAGCTTCGGTAGAGGTGGGGAGACCCAGTACTTC
>once|TRBJ2-5|TRBD2|TRBV5-1
CASSLIGTSGGTGGAQYF
TGCGCCAGCAGCTTGATAGGGACTAGCGGGGGGACCGGGGGTGCCCAGTACTTC
>.|TRBJ1-6|.|TRBV6-5
CASSYHRVSLNSPLHF
TGTGCCAGCAGTTATCACAGGGTGTCCCTAAATTCACCCCTCCACTTT